The 13 T cell receptor beta chains below were found in one sample sequenced in a study of tumor and adjacent non-tumor tissue in lung cancer. The library came from three nested PCR rounds adapted from ARM-PCR protocols. TCRdb passed the multiplex PCR reads through MiXCR, listing each CDR3 protein once. The sample gives approximately 80,000 distinct CDR3 sequences, 70% to 90% of which show up once; about 54% is in the top ten. This sample's RNA came from whole unsorted tissue. The normal lung tissue was taken more than 3 cm from the tumor edge. Specimen: distant non-tumor lung tissue. The receptors come from a man aged 55 to 70 with non-small cell lung cancer.

This clonotype was detected a few times. A read error may be the cause here, since a much bigger clone is one base away. The chain combines TRBV7-8 with TRBJ1-4; no clear D gene. CDR1 is SGHVS and CDR2 is FQNEAQ in the germline V gene. The CDR3 sequence is 15 residues long. The CDR3: CASSLVEATNEELFF. CDR3 nucleotides: TGTGCCAGCAGCCTCGTGGAAGCAACTAATGAAGAACTGTTTTTT.

As concerns this clonotype: Germline is not matched at one junction end, which may reflect a read error. V gene TRBV11-3 combines with J gene TRBJ2-1, with TRBD2 identical over 9 bases. The CDR3 loop spans 16 amino acids. The germline V gene encodes CDR1 SGHNT and CDR2 YENEEA. The CDR3 loop reads CVSSLGGTSIHNEQFF. CDR3 nucleotides: TGTGTCAGCAGCTTAGGGGGGACTAGCATCCATAATGAGCAGTTCTTC.

On this clonotype itself: Compared with germline, one end of the junction differs, possibly owing to a read error. CDR3 sequence (DNA): TGTGTCAGCAGTTACACAACCGGGCCAAATGAGAAACTGTTTTTT. Translation gives CVSSYTTGPNEKLFF. The V and J genes are TRBV6-5 and TRBJ1-4, with unresolved D. The germline V gene has CDR1 MNHEY and CDR2 SVGAGI. The CDR3 has 15 amino acids.

With respect to this clonotype: This could be a read error, since a much larger clone is one nucleotide away. The chain has TRBV12-3 or TRBV12-4 and TRBJ2-2; TRBD1 is a possible D gene (6 bases). V was clipped by 6 bases and J by 5 bases, with 13 bases between them. This CDR3 is 14 amino acids long. CDR3 loop: CASSPTGMTGELFF. DNA for the CDR3: TGTGCCAGCAGCCCTACAGGGATGACCGGGGAGCTGTTTTTT.

Notes on this clonotype: Relative to the germline gene, one junction end is altered; a read error may explain this. The chain has TRBV11-2 and TRBJ2-6; D unresolved. The CDR3 extends over 14 amino acids. CDR1 is SGHAT, CDR2 FQNNGV, per germline. The CDR3 DNA reads as TGTGCCAGCAGTCCTATCTCTGGAGCCAACGTCCTGATATTC. This gives the protein CASSPISGANVLIF.

Comment on this clonotype: Sequence at one end of the junction differs from germline and may be a read error. This sequence joins TRBV4-2 and TRBJ1-1; D gene uncertain. CDR3 length equals 14 residues. CDR1 and CDR2 (germline): LGHNA, YNFKEQ. This CDR3 is CASNRPAVAAEALF. The DNA of the CDR3 is TGTGCCAGCAACCGTCCTGCGGTTGCGGCTGAAGCTCTCTTT.

This clonotype was recorded a few times. The rearrangement uses TRBV5-1 and TRBJ1-3; no firm D call. There are 16 residues in the CDR3. CDR1 is SGHRS, CDR2 YFSETQ, per germline. Trimming took 3 bases from V and 0 from J, leaving 13 bases between them. This CDR3 is CASSSGEVFSGNTIYF. The DNA of the CDR3 is TGCGCCAGCAGCTCCGGGGAGGTGTTCTCTGGAAACACCATATATTTT.

The genes are TRBV11-2 and TRBJ1-2; D may be TRBD1 (5 bases). Germline V gives CDR1 SGHAT, CDR2 FQNNGV. V lost 4 bases and J 5 bases, leaving 17 bases between the germline ends. The CDR3 spans 15 residues. The DNA of the CDR3 is TGTGCCAGCAGCTCCGGGACCGCCGCGGAATATGGCTACACCTTC. It encodes CASSSGTAAEYGYTF. The full variable domain, in which reference TRBV11-2 and TRBJ1-2 provide the parts outside the CDR3, is EAGVAQSPRYKIIEKRQSVAFWCNPISGHATLYWYQQILGQGPKLLIQFQNNGVVDDSQLPKDRFSAERLKGVDSTLKIQPAKLEDSAVYLCASSSGTAAEYGYTFGSGTRLTVV.

This clonotype turned up a few times. This sequence may be a read error, since a much larger clone differs from it by one base. The chain couples TRBV7-9 to TRBJ2-3; D could derive from TRBD1 or TRBD2 (5 bases each). The CDR3 is made up of 15 amino acids. Germline values: CDR1 SEHNR, CDR2 FQNEAQ (reference sequence). CDR3 amino acids: CASSLGAASTGTQYF. In nucleotides, the CDR3 is TGTGCCAGCAGCTTAGGGGCAGCTAGCACAGGTACGCAGTATTTT.

A single count supports this clonotype. One base away lies a much larger clone, so this may be a sequencing read error. J is TRBJ2-7 and V is TRBV28; D tentatively reads TRBD1 or TRBD2 (5 bases each). The germline V gene encodes CDR1 MDHEN and CDR2 SYDVKM. There are 14 residues in the CDR3. CDR3 in DNA: TGTACCAGCAGTTTCCCGGGGACGGCCTACGAGCAGTACTTC. Protein sequence: CTSSFPGTAYEQYF.

The chain uses TRBV20-1 and TRBJ1-5; the match to TRBD1 covers 8 bases. In germline, CDR1 is DFQATT, CDR2 SNEGSKA (reference sequence). This CDR3 is 14 amino acids long. The CDR3 DNA sequence: TGCAGGGCTCAAGCGGACAGGGCAAAACAGCCCCAGCATTTT. It encodes CRAQADRAKQPQHF.

This chain joins TRBV20-1 and TRBJ2-7, with TRBD2 as a possible D gene (6 bases). This CDR3 spans 15 amino acids. CDR1 is DFQATT, CDR2 SNEGSKA, per germline (reference sequence). The germline V and J ends were trimmed by 5 bases and 9 bases, with 26 bases remaining between them. CDR3: CSASTTSWRPSGQYF. The CDR3 bases are TGCAGTGCTTCCACCACTAGCTGGAGGCCCTCTGGGCAGTACTTC.

This clonotype was detected only once. The chain employs TRBV20-1 and TRBJ2-2, with D perhaps TRBD1 (5 bases). The CDR3 has 15 residues. Trimming stripped 5 bases from V and 6 bases from J, with 19 bases between. Germline V gene lookup returns CDR1 DFQATT and CDR2 SNEGSKA (reference sequence). The DNA of the CDR3 is TGCAGTGCTCCTACAGGTAGGGCGAGACCCGGGGAGCTGTTTTTT. Translated, it gives CSAPTGRARPGELFF.